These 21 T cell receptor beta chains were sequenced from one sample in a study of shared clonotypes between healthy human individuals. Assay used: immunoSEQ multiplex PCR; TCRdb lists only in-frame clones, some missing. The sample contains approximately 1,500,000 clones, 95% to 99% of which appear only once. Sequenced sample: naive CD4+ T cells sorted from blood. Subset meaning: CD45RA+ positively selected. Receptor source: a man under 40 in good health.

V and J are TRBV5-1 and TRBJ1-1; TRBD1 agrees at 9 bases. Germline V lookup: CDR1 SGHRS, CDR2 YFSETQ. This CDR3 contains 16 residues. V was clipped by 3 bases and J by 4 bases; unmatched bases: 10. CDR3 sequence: CASSSDRGTWSTEAFF. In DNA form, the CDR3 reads TGCGCCAGCAGCTCGGACAGGGGCACCTGGAGCACTGAAGCTTTCTTT.

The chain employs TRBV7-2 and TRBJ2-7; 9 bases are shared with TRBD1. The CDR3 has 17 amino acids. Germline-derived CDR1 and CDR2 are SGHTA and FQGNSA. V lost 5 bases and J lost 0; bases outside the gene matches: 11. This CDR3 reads CASSPNSGQGSSYEQYF. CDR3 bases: TGTGCCAGCAGCCCTAACTCCGGACAGGGGTCCTCCTACGAGCAGTACTTC.

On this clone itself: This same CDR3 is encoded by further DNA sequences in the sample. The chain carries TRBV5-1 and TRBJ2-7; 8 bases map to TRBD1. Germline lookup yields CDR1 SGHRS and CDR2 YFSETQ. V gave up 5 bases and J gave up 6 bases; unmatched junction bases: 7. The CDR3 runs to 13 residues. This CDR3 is CASSLGQGGEQYF. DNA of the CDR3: TGCGCCAGCAGTCTTGGACAGGGAGGCGAGCAGTACTTC.

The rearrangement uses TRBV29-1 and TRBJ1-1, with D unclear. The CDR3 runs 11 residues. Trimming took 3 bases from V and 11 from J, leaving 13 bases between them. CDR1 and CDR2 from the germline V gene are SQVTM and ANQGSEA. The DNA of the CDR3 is TGCAGCGTTGATCGTGGGGAATGGGCTTTCTTT. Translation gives CSVDRGEWAFF.

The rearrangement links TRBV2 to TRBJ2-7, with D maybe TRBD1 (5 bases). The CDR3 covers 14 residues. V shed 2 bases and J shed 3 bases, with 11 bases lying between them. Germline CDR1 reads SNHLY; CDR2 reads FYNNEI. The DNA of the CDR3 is TGTGCCAGCAGTGAACAGGGAAGAGACTACGAGCAGTACTTC. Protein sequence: CASSEQGRDYEQYF.

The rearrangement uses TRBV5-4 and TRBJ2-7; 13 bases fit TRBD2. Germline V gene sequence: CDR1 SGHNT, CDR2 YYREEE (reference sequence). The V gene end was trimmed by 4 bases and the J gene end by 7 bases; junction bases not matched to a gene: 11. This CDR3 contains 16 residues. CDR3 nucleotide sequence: TGTGCCAGCAGCGGCTCCCCGGGACTAGCGGGATTAGAGCAGTACTTC. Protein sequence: CASSGSPGLAGLEQYF.

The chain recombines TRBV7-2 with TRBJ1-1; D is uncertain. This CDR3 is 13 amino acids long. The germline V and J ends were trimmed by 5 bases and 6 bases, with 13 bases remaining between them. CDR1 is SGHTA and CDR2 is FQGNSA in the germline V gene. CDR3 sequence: CASSLRVAAEAFF. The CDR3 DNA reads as TGTGCCAGCAGCCTCCGCGTGGCCGCTGAAGCTTTCTTT.

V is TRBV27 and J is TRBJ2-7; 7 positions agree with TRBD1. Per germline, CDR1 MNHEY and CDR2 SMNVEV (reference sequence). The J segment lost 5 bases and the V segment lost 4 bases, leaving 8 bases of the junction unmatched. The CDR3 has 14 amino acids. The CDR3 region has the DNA TGTGCCAGCAGTTCTCGACAGGGAGCCCACGAGCAGTACTTC. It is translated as CASSSRQGAHEQYF.

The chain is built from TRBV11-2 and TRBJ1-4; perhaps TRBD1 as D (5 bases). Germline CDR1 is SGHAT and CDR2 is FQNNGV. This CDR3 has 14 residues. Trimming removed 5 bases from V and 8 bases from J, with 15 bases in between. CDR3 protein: CASSPRGGPEKLFF. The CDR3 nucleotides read TGTGCCAGCAGCCCCCGGGGGGGTCCCGAAAAACTGTTTTTT.

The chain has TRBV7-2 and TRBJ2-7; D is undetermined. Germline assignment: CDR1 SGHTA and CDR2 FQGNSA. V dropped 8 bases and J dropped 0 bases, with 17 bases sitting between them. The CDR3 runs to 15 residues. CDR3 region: CASVPPPGGSYEQYF. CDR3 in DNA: TGTGCCAGCGTACCCCCTCCTGGCGGCTCCTACGAGCAGTACTTC.

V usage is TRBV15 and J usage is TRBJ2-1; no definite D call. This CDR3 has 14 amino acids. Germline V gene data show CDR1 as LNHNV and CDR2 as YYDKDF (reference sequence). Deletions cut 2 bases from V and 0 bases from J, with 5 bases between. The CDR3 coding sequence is TGTGCCACCAGCAGACCCCCCTCCTACAATGAGCAGTTCTTC. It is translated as CATSRPPSYNEQFF.

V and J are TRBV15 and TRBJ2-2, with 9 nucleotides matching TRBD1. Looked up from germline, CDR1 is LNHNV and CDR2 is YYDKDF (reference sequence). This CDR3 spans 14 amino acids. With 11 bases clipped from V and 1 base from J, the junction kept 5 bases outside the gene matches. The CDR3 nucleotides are TGTGCCTCAAGACAGGGGGTGAACACCGGGGAGCTGTTTTTT. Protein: CASRQGVNTGELFF. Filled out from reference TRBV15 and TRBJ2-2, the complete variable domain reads DAMVIQNPRYQVTQFGKPVTLSCSQTLNHNVMYWYQQKSSQAPKLLFHYYDKDFNNEADTPDNFQSRRPNTSFCFLDIRSPGLGDTAMYLCASRQGVNTGELFFGEGSRLTVL.

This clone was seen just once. The CDR3 region is CASSPLPSGMGAGEQYF. The CDR3 nucleotides read TGTGCCAGCAGTCCGCTCCCCTCAGGGATGGGGGCAGGTGAGCAGTACTTC. This chain joins TRBV2 and TRBJ2-7, with TRBD1 as a possible D gene (6 bases). This CDR3 has 17 amino acids. The V and J ends lost 5 bases and 7 bases respectively, with 27 bases between them. Germline CDR1 reads SNHLY; CDR2 reads FYNNEI. Based on the CDR3 plus reference TRBV2 and TRBJ2-7, the full variable domain is EPEVTQTPSHQVTQMGQEVILRCVPISNHLYFYWYRQILGQKVEFLVSFYNNEISEKSEIFDDQFSVERPDGSNFTLKIRSTKLEDSAMYFCASSPLPSGMGAGEQYFGPGTRLTVT.

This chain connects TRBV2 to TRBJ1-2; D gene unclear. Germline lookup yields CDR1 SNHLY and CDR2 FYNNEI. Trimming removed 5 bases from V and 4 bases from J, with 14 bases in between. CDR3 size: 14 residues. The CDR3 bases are TGTGCCAGCAGTTTTGGGAAGAGCCTCTATGGCTACACCTTC. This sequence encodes CASSFGKSLYGYTF.

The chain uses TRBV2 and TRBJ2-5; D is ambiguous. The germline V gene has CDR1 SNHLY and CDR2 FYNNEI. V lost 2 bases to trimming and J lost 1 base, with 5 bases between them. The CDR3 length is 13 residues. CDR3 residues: CASSENFQETQYF. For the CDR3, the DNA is TGTGCCAGCAGTGAAAACTTCCAAGAGACCCAGTACTTC.

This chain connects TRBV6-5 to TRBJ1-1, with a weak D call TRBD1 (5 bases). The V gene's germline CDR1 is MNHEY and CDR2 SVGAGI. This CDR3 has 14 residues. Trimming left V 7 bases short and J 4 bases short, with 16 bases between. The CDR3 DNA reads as TGTGCCAGCAAACGCCGAGGGAGGGGCACTGAAGCTTTCTTT. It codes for CASKRRGRGTEAFF.

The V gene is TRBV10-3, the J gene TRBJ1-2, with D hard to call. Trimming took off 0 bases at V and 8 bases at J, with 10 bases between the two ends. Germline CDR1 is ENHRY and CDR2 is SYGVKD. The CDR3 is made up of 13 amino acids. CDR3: CAISESKVAGYTF. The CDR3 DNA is TGTGCCATCAGTGAGTCGAAGGTCGCAGGCTACACCTTC.

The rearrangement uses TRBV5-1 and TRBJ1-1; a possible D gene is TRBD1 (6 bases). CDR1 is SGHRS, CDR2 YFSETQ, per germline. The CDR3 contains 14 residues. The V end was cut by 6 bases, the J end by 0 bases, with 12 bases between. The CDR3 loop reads CASTLGQMNTEAFF. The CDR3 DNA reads TGCGCCAGCACCCTGGGACAAATGAACACTGAAGCTTTCTTT.

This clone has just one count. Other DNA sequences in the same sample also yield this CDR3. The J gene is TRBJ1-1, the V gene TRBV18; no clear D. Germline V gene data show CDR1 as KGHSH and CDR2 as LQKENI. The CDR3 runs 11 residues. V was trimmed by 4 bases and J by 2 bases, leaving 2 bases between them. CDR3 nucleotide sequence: TGTGCCAGCTCACGAAACACTGAAGCTTTCTTT. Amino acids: CASSRNTEAFF.

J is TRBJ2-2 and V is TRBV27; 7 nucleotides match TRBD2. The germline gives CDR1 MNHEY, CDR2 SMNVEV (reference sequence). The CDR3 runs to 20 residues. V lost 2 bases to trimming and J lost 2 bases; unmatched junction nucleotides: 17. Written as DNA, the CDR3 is TGTGCCAGCAGTTTACGGTGGGGGAGCGGTCTAGCGGCAAACACCGGGGAGCTGTTTTTT. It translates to CASSLRWGSGLAANTGELFF.

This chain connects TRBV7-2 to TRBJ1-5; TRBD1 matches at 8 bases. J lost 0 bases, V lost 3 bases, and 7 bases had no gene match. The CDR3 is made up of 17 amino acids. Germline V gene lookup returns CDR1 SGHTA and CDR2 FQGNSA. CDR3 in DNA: TGTGCCAGCAGCTTTGACAGGGGCCTAAATAGCAATCAGCCCCAGCATTTT. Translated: CASSFDRGLNSNQPQHF.